A selection of T cell receptor beta chains follows, all from one sample in a study of shared clonotypes between healthy human individuals. Method: immunoSEQ multiplex PCR; TCRdb's copy keeps in-frame clones and lacks some. The sample shows approximately 330,000 clones, around four fifths of them seen only once. Sequenced material: memory CD4+ T cells sorted from blood. All receptors come from a man younger than 40 in good health. Both conserved end residues are part of each CDR3. A D gene is named only where the DNA matches it firmly. Only part of the rows carry a size: once, few, many, or a class if the clone is expanded.

D: .; size: few; V: TRBV18; J: TRBJ2-5; DNA: TGTGCCAGCTCACCGATGTTGGGACAACAAGAGACCCAGTACTTC; CDR3: CASSPMLGQQETQYF
D: TRBD1; size: .; V: TRBV5-5; J: TRBJ2-2; DNA: TGTGCCAGCAGCCCCGCCGGGACAGGGTCTCCCGGGGAGCTGTTTTTT; CDR3: CASSPAGTGSPGELFF
D: TRBD2; size: .; V: TRBV7-8; J: TRBJ2-2; DNA: TGTGCCAGCAGCCCAACTGCGGGAGGGTTGAACACCGGGGAGCTGTTTTTT; CDR3: CASSPTAGGLNTGELFF
D: .; size: .; V: TRBV11-3; J: TRBJ2-2; DNA: TGTGCCAGCAGCTTAGGGGGACCGACCGGGGAGCTGTTTTTT; CDR3: CASSLGGPTGELFF
D: .; size: .; V: TRBV5-1; J: TRBJ2-1; DNA: TGCGCCAGCAGCCAGGACAGTGTGTCCAATGAGCAGTTCTTC; CDR3: CASSQDSVSNEQFF
D: .; size: .; V: TRBV5-1; J: TRBJ2-2; DNA: TGCGCCAGCAGCTTAGATTCTGGGGAGCTGTTTTTT; CDR3: CASSLDSGELFF
D: TRBD1; size: .; V: TRBV2; J: TRBJ2-5; DNA: TGTGCCAGCAGGGAACCCGGGACAGGCCAAGAGACCCAGTACTTC; CDR3: CASREPGTGQETQYF
D: .; size: .; V: TRBV4-1; J: TRBJ1-2; DNA: TGCGCCAGCAGCCAAATTCCCCCGTATGGCTACACCTTC; CDR3: CASSQIPPYGYTF
D: .; size: .; V: TRBV5-8; J: TRBJ1-3; DNA: TGTGCCAGCAGCATAGGACAGTTTGGAAACACCATATATTTT; CDR3: CASSIGQFGNTIYF
D: TRBD1; size: few; V: TRBV18; J: TRBJ2-2; DNA: TGTGCCAGCTCAGCAGAAAATCTGGGACAGGGAAGATTCGGGGAGCTGTTTTTT; CDR3: CASSAENLGQGRFGELFF